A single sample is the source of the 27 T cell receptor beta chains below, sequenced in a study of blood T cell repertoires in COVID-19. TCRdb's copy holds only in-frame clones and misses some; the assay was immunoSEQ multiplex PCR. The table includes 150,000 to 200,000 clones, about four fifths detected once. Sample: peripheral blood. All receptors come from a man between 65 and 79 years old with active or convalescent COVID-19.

CDR3 loop: CASSLELNGDTQYF. In nucleotides, the CDR3 is TGTGCCAGCAGCTTGGAACTAAACGGGGATACGCAGTATTTT. The rearrangement uses TRBV5-4 and TRBJ2-3; D unclear. The length of the CDR3 is 14 residues. Trimming stripped 0 bases from V and 6 bases from J, with 11 bases between. The germline V gene has CDR1 SGHNT and CDR2 YYREEE (reference sequence).

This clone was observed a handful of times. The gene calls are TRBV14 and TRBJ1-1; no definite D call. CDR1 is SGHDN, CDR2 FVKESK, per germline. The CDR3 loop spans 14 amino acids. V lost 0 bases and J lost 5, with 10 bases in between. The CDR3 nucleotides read TGTGCCAGCAGCCAAGAGAGTCGGGGTACTGAAGCTTTCTTT. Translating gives CASSQESRGTEAFF.

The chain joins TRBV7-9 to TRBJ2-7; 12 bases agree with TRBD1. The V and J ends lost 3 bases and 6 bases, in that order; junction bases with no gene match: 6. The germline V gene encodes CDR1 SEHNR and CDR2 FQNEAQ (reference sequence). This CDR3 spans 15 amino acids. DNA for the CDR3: TGTGCCAGCAGCTTCTCCGGGACAGGGGGCGGCGAGCAGTACTTC. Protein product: CASSFSGTGGGEQYF.

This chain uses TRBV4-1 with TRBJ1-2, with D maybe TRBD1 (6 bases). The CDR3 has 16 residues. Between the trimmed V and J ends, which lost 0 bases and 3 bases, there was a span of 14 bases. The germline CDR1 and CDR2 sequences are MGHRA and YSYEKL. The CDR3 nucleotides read TGCGCCAGCAGCCAAGAAGGAAACAGGGTCGACTATGGCTACACCTTC. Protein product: CASSQEGNRVDYGYTF.

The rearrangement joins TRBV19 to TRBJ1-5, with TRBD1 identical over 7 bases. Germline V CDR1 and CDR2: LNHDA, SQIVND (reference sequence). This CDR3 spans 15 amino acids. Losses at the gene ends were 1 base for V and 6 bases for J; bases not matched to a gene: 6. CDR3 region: CASSIVGGGGQPQHF. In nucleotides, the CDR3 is TGTGCCAGTAGTATAGTAGGGGGCGGTGGTCAGCCCCAGCATTTT.

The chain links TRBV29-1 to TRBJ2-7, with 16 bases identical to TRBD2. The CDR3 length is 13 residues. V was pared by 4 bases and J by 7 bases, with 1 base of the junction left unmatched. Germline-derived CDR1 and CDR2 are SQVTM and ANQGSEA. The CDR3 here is CSVAGLAGGEQYF. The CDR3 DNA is TGCAGCGTTGCGGGACTAGCGGGAGGGGAGCAGTACTTC.

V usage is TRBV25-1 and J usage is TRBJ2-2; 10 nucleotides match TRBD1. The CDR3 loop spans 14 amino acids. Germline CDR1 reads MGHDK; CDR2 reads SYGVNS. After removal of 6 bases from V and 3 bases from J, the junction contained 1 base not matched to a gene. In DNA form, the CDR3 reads TGTGCCAGCAGAGGACAGGGGGACACCGGGGAGCTGTTTTTT. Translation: CASRGQGDTGELFF.

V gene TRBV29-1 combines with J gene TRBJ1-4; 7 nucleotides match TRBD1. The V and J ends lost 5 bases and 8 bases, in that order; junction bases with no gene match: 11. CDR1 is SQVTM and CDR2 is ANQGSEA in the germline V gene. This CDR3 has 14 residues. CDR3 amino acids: CSVLGRTGTEKLFF. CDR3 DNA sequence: TGCAGCGTTTTGGGTCGGACAGGAACCGAAAAACTGTTTTTT.

CDR3 in DNA: TGCAGCGTCCCCCGGGAGGCTGGAAGCGAGCAGTACTTC. Translation: CSVPREAGSEQYF. V and J are TRBV29-1 and TRBJ2-7; 7 nucleotides line up with TRBD2. V lost 6 bases to trimming and J lost 6 bases; unmatched junction nucleotides: 11. There are 13 residues in the CDR3. CDR1 SQVTM and CDR2 ANQGSEA come from the germline V gene.

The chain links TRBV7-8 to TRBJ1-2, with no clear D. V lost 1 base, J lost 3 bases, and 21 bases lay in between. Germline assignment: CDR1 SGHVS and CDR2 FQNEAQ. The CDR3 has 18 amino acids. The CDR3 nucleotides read TGTGCCAGCAGCTTAGGAGTATTGGGCCAGGCCCTACACTATGGCTACACCTTC. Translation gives CASSLGVLGQALHYGYTF.

This CDR3 reads CASEVGASGTQYF. DNA for the CDR3: TGTGCCAGTGAGGTGGGGGCATCTGGTACGCAGTATTTT. The V and J genes are TRBV19 and TRBJ2-3, with D possibly matching TRBD1 (6 bases). The V end was cut by 8 bases, the J end by 8 bases, with 17 bases between. The CDR3 sequence is 13 residues long. Germline loops: CDR1 LNHDA, CDR2 SQIVND (reference sequence).

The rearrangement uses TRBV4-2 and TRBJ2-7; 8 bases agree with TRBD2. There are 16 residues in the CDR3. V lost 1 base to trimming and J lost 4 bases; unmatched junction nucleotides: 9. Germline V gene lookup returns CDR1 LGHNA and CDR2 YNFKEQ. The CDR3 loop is CASSQVSLAGGYEQYF. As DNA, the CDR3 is TGTGCCAGCAGCCAAGTCAGTCTAGCGGGCGGTTACGAGCAGTACTTC.

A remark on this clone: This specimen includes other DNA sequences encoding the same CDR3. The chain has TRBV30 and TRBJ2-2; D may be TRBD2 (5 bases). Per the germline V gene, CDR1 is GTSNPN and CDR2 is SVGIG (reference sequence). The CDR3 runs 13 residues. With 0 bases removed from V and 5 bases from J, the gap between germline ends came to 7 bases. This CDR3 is CAWSVRGTGELFF. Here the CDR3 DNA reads TGTGCCTGGAGTGTCAGAGGGACCGGGGAGCTGTTTTTT.

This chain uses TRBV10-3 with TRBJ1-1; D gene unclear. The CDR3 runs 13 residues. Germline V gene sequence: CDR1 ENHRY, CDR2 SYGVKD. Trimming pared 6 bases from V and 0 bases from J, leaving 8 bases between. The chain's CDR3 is CAIRRDMNTEAFF. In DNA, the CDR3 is TGTGCCATCAGGCGGGATATGAACACTGAAGCTTTCTTT.

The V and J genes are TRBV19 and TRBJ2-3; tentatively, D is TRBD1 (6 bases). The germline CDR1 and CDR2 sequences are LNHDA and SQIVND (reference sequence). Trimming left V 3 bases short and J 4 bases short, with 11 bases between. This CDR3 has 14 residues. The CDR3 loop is CASSMSGAADTQYF. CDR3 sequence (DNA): TGTGCCAGTAGTATGTCAGGGGCGGCAGATACGCAGTATTTT.

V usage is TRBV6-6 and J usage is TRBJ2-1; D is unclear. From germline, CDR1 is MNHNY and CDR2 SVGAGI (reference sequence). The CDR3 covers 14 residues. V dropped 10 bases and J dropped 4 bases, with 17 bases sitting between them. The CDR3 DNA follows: TGTGCCACCGCGCAGTTGACATCGTACAATGAGCAGTTCTTC. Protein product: CATAQLTSYNEQFF.

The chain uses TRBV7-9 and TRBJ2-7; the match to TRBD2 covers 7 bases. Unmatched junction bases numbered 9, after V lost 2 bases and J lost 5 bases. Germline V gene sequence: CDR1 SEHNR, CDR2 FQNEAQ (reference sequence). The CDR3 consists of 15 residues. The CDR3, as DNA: TGTGCCAGCAGCTTATACACGGGAGGCACCCACGAGCAGTACTTC. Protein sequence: CASSLYTGGTHEQYF.

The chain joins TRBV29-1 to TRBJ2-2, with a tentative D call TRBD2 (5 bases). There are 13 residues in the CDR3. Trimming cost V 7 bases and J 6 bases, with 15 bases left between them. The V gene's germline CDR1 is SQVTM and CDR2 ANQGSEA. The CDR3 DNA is TGCAGCGCCACGCCAGTCGGGGCCGGGGAGCTGTTTTTT. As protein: CSATPVGAGELFF.

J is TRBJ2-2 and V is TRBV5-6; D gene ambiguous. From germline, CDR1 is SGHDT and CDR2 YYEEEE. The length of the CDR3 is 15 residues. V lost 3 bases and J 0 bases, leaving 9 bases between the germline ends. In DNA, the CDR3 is TGTGCCAGCAGCTGGAGCCCGGCGAACACCGGGGAGCTGTTTTTT. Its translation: CASSWSPANTGELFF.

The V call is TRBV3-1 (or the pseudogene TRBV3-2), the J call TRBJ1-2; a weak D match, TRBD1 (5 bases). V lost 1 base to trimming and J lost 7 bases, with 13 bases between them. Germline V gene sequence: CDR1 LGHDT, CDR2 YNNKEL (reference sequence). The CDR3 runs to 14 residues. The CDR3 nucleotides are TGTGCCAGCAGCCAAGTTCAATTTAGGGGTGGCTACACCTTC. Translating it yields CASSQVQFRGGYTF.

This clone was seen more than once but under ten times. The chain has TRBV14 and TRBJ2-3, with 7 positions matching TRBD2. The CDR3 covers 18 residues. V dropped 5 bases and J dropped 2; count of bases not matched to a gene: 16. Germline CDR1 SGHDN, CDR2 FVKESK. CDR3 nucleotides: TGTGCCAGCAGCGCTGGGCTAGCGGTAGGTGGGGCCACAGATACGCAGTATTTT. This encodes CASSAGLAVGGATDTQYF.

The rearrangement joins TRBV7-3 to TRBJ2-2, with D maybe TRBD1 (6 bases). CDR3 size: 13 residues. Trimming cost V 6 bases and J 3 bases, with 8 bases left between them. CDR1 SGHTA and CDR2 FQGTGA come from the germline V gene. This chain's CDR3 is CASSGGDTGELFF. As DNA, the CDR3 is TGTGCCAGCAGTGGGGGCGACACCGGGGAGCTGTTTTTT.

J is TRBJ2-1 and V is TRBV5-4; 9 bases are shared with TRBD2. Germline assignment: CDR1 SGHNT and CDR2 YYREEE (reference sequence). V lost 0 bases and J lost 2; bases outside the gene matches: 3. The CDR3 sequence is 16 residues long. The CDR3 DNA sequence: TGTGCCAGCAGCTTGGGCGGGAGGGGCCCCTACAATGAGCAGTTCTTC. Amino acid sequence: CASSLGGRGPYNEQFF.

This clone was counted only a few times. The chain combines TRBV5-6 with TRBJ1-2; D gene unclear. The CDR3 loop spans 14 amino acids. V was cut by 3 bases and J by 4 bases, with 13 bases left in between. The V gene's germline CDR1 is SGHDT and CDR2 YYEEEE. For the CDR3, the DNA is TGTGCCAGCAGCTCCATGGAGGGTGGCTATGGCTACACCTTC. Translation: CASSSMEGGYGYTF.

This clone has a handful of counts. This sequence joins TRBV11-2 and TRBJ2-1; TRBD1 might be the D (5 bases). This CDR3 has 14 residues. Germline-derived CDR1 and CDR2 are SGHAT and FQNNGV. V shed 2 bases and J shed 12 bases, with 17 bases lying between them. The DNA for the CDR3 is TGTGCCAGCAGCTTAACAGGTTTCAGTGAGTCGCAGTTCTTC. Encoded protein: CASSLTGFSESQFF.

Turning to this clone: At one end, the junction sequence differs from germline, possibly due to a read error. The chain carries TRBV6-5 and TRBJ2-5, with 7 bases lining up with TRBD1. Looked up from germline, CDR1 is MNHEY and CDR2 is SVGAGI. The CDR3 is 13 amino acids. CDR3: CATGQPDQGTQYF. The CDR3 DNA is TGTGCCACGGGACAGCCGGATCAAGGGACCCAGTACTTC.

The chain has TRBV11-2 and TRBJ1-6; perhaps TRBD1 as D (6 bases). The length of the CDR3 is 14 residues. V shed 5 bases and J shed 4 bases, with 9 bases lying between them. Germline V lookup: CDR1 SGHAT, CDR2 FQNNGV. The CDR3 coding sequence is TGTGCCAGCAGCCAGGACAGTTATAATTCACCCCTCCACTTT. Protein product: CASSQDSYNSPLHF.